Listed here are 16 T cell receptor beta chains from one sample, sequenced in a study of blood T cell repertoires in COVID-19. The method was immunoSEQ multiplex PCR; TCRdb's version includes in-frame clones alone and lacks a portion of them. Of over 30,000 clones in the sample, approximately 81% were seen once. Input material: peripheral blood. These receptors all stem from an elderly man with active or convalescent COVID-19.

J is TRBJ2-3 and V is TRBV2, with 7 positions matching TRBD2. CDR3 length: 13 amino acids. Germline CDR1 SNHLY, CDR2 FYNNEI. The V gene end was trimmed by 8 bases and the J gene end by 0 bases; junction bases not matched to a gene: 2. The CDR3 loop is CASGGGSTDTQYF. CDR3 nucleotide sequence: TGTGCCAGCGGGGGGGGGAGCACAGATACGCAGTATTTT.

This chain uses TRBV2 with TRBJ2-1; 7 positions agree with TRBD1. Trimming removed 9 bases from V and 0 bases from J; junction bases left unmatched: 11. CDR1 SNHLY and CDR2 FYNNEI come from the germline V gene. The CDR3 has 16 amino acids. In nucleotides, the CDR3 is TGTGCCAGAGCCGCATCCGGGACAGTCTCCTACAATGAGCAGTTCTTC. Translation: CARAASGTVSYNEQFF.

This clone was detected a few times. The CDR3 sequence is CAWSVRHGELFF. The CDR3 region has the DNA TGTGCCTGGAGTGTGCGACACGGGGAGCTGTTTTTT. V usage is TRBV30 and J usage is TRBJ2-2; D not certain. Trimming pared 0 bases from V and 7 bases from J, leaving 6 bases between. Germline V gene data show CDR1 as GTSNPN and CDR2 as SVGIG (reference sequence). The length of the CDR3 is 12 residues. The full variable domain, with the rest looked up from reference TRBV30 and TRBJ2-2, is SQTIHQWPATLVQPVGSPLSLECTVEGTSNPNLYWYRQAAGRGLQLLFYSVGIGQISSEVPQNLSASRPQDRQFILSSKKLLLSDSGFYLCAWSVRHGELFFGEGSRLTVL.

This clone was detected once. The chain employs TRBV6-1 and TRBJ1-1; TRBD1 agrees at 8 bases. The CDR3 loop spans 15 amino acids. Germline trimming cut 2 bases from V and 3 bases from J; bases unmatched to any gene: 5. Germline V CDR1 and CDR2: MNHNS, SASEGT. The CDR3 DNA sequence: TGTGCCAGCAGTGAATCAGGGGGCGCTTACACTGAAGCTTTCTTT. Its protein is CASSESGGAYTEAFF.

This clone was detected only once. The rearrangement links TRBV20-1 to TRBJ1-1, with no clear D. Germline V gene lookup returns CDR1 DFQATT and CDR2 SNEGSKA (reference sequence). Trimming pared 7 bases from V and 1 base from J, leaving 7 bases between. The CDR3 consists of 11 residues. The CDR3 DNA reads as TGCAGTGGGCAAAAGAACACTGAAGCTTTCTTT. Translation gives CSGQKNTEAFF.

The V and J genes are TRBV18 and TRBJ2-1; TRBD2 matches 7 bases. This CDR3 spans 14 amino acids. V shed 2 bases, J shed 9 bases, and the junction held 7 bases outside the gene matches. Germline-derived CDR1 and CDR2 are KGHSH and LQKENI. CDR3 coding DNA: TGTGCCAGCTCACCATTTCCGTGGGGGGGTGAGCAGTTCTTC. Residues: CASSPFPWGGEQFF.

This chain connects TRBV7-3 to TRBJ2-2; the match to TRBD2 covers 9 bases. Trimming took 6 bases from V and 3 from J; bases not matched to a gene: 2. The CDR3 loop spans 14 amino acids. Germline CDR1 SGHTA, CDR2 FQGTGA. The CDR3 spells CASRLAGDTGELFF. CDR3 nucleotides: TGTGCCAGCAGATTAGCGGGGGACACCGGGGAGCTGTTTTTT.

This clone was recorded a few times. The chain links TRBV5-8 to TRBJ2-1; no definite D call. V shed 0 bases and J shed 8 bases, with 12 bases lying between them. The CDR3 covers 14 residues. From germline, CDR1 is SGHTS and CDR2 YDEGEE. The CDR3 spells CASSLVMQEHEQFF. The CDR3 DNA is TGTGCCAGCAGCTTGGTGATGCAGGAACATGAGCAGTTCTTC.

This chain links TRBV29-1 with TRBJ2-7; no reliable D call. V was pared by 4 bases and J by 0 bases, with 10 bases between. The CDR3 covers 13 residues. In germline, CDR1 is SQVTM, CDR2 ANQGSEA. The CDR3 DNA is TGCAGCGTTGCTGTCAGTGGCTCCTACGAGCAGTACTTC. Amino acids: CSVAVSGSYEQYF.

The chain has TRBV6-2 or TRBV6-3 and TRBJ1-5; D gene unclear. Trimming removed 5 bases at V and 5 bases at J, with 19 bases between. Germline V CDR1 and CDR2: MNHEY, SVGEGT. The CDR3 loop spans 16 amino acids. The CDR3 spells CASSQNQPRWYQPQHF. The DNA of the CDR3 is TGTGCCAGCAGTCAAAATCAGCCCAGGTGGTATCAGCCCCAGCATTTT.

The chain employs TRBV7-9 and TRBJ1-1; a possible D gene is TRBD1 (5 bases). The V gene's germline CDR1 is SEHNR and CDR2 FQNEAQ (reference sequence). V shed 5 bases and J shed 3 bases, with 16 bases lying between them. This CDR3 comprises 15 residues. The CDR3 sequence is CASSPVGGYDTEAFF. In DNA form, the CDR3 reads TGTGCCAGCAGCCCGGTGGGGGGGTATGACACTGAAGCTTTCTTT.

The V and J genes are TRBV14 and TRBJ2-7; possible D gene TRBD1, 8 bases. The V gene's germline CDR1 is SGHDN and CDR2 FVKESK. V lost 5 bases to trimming and J lost 3 bases, with 20 bases between them. CDR3 size: 16 residues. Here the CDR3 reads CASSGHRGGTRYEQYF. In DNA, the CDR3 is TGTGCCAGCAGCGGACACAGGGGGGGAACCCGCTACGAGCAGTACTTC.

The chain joins TRBV18 to TRBJ2-1; 16 bases match TRBD2. J gave up 9 bases and V 3 bases, and 8 bases lay outside the gene matches. Germline lookup yields CDR1 KGHSH and CDR2 LQKENI. The CDR3 runs 17 residues. This chain's CDR3 is CASSPPGTSGGAFEQFF. Written as DNA, the CDR3 is TGTGCCAGCTCACCCCCTGGGACTAGCGGGGGGGCCTTTGAGCAGTTCTTC.

The V call is TRBV9, the J call TRBJ1-2, with D possibly being TRBD1 (5 bases). V was trimmed by 3 bases and J by 4 bases, leaving 13 bases between them. Germline values: CDR1 SGDLS, CDR2 YYNGEE. The CDR3 runs 14 residues. The CDR3 loop is CASSGLTVPYGYTF. The CDR3 DNA reads TGTGCCAGCAGCGGCCTGACAGTGCCCTATGGCTACACCTTC.

This clone appeared once. J is TRBJ2-1 and V is TRBV7-2, with 7 bases aligning to TRBD2. Per the germline V gene, CDR1 is SGHTA and CDR2 is FQGNSA. The CDR3 runs to 13 residues. Trimming removed 5 bases from V and 9 bases from J; junction bases left unmatched: 7. In DNA, the CDR3 is TGTGCCAGCAGCCGAGAGCGGGATAGTGAGCAGTTCTTC. Its protein product is CASSRERDSEQFF.

This chain uses TRBV9 with TRBJ2-5, with 8 bases lining up with TRBD1. The germline V gene encodes CDR1 SGDLS and CDR2 YYNGEE. CDR3 length equals 23 residues. V gave up 2 bases and J gave up 1 base; unmatched junction bases: 28. The CDR3 DNA follows: TGTGCCAGCAGCGTTCGGGCTACGAACCTCGGACAGGGAAGTGTTCTGGCCCAAGAGACCCAGTACTTC. Translated: CASSVRATNLGQGSVLAQETQYF. The full variable domain, its missing parts supplied by reference TRBV9 and TRBJ2-5, is DSGVTQTPKHLITATGQRVTLRCSPRSGDLSVYWYQQSLDQGLQFLIQYYNGEERAKGNILERFSAQQFPDLHSELNLSSLELGDSALYFCASSVRATNLGQGSVLAQETQYFGPGTRLLVL.